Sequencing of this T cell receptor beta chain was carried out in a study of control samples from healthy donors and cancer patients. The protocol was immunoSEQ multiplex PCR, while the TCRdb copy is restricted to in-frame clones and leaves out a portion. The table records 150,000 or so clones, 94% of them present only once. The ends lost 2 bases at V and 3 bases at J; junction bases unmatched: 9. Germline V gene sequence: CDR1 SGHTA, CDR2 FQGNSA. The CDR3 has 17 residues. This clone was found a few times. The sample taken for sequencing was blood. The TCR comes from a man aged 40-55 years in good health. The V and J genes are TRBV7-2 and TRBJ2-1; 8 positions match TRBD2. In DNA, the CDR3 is TGTGCCAGCAGCTTAAACGTTAGGACTAGCTTCTACAATGAGCAGTTCTTC. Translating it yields CASSLNVRTSFYNEQFF.